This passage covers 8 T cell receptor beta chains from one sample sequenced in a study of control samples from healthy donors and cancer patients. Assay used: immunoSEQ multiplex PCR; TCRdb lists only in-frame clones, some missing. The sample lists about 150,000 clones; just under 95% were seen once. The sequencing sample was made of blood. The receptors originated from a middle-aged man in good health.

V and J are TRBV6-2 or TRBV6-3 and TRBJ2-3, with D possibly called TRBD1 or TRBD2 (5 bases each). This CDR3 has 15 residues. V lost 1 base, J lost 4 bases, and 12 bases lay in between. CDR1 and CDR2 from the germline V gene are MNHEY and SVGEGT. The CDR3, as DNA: TGTGCCAGCAGTTACTGGCCAGGGCGGGCAGATACGCAGTATTTT. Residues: CASSYWPGRADTQYF.

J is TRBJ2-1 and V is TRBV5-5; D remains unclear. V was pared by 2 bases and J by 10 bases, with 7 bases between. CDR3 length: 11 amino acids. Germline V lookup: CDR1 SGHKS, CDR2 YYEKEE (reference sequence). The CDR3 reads CASSFPGEQFF. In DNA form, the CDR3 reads TGTGCCAGCAGCTTTCCCGGGGAGCAGTTCTTC.

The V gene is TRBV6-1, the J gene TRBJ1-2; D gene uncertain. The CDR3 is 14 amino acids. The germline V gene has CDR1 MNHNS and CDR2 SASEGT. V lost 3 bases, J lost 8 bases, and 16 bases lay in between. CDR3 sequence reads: CASSDEASVVGYTF. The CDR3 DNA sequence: TGTGCCAGCAGTGACGAGGCGTCCGTGGTCGGCTACACCTTC.

CDR3 residues: CASRDSSTREKLFF. In nucleotides, the CDR3 is TGCGCCAGCCGGGACTCCTCTACTCGGGAAAAACTGTTTTTT. The gene calls are TRBV5-1 and TRBJ1-4; D might be TRBD1 (5 bases). Deletions cut 7 bases from V and 8 bases from J, with 18 bases between. The CDR3 length is 14 residues. The germline CDR1 and CDR2 sequences are SGHRS and YFSETQ.

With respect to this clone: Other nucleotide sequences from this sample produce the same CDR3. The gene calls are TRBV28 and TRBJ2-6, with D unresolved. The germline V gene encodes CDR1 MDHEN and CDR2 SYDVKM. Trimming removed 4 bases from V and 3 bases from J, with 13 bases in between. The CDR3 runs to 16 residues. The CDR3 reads CASSSPLTGGANVLTF. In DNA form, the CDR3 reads TGTGCCAGCAGTTCACCTCTGACTGGTGGGGCCAACGTCCTGACTTTC. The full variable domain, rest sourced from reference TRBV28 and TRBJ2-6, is DVKVTQSSRYLVKRTGEKVFLECVQDMDHENMFWYRQDPGLGLRLIYFSYDVKMKEKGDIPEGYSVSREKKERFSLILESASTNQTSMYLCASSSPLTGGANVLTFGAGSRLTVL.

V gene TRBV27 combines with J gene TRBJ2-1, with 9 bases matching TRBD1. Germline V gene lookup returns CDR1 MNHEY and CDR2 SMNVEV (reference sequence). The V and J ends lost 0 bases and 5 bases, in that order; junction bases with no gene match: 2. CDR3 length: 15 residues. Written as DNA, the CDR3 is TGTGCCAGCAGTTTATCGGGACAGGGAAACAATGAGCAGTTCTTC. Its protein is CASSLSGQGNNEQFF.

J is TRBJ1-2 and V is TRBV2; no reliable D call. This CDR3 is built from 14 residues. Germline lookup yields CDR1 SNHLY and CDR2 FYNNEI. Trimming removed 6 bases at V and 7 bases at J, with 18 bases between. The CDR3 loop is CASSPLTRAGGYTF. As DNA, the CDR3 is TGTGCCAGCAGCCCTCTGACCCGGGCGGGTGGCTACACCTTC.

CDR3 protein: CASSLASTGGARTEAFF. The CDR3 DNA is TGTGCCAGCAGCTTAGCTTCTACAGGGGGCGCGAGGACTGAAGCTTTCTTT. The V and J genes are TRBV7-2 and TRBJ1-1, with 9 bases identical to TRBD1. Germline trimming cut 0 bases from V and 5 bases from J; bases unmatched to any gene: 10. CDR3 length: 17 residues. Germline V CDR1 and CDR2: SGHTA, FQGNSA.